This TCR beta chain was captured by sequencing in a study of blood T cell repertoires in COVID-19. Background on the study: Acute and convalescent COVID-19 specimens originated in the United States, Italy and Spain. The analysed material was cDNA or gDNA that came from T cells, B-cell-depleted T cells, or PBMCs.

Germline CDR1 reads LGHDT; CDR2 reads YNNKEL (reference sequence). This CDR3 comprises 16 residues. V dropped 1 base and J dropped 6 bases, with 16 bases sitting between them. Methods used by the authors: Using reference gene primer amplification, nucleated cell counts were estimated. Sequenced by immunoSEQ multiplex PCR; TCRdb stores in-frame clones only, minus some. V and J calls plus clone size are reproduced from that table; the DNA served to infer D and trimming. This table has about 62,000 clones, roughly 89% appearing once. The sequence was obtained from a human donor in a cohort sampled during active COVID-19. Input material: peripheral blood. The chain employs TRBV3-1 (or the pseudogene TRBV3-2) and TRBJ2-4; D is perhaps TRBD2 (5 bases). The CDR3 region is CASSQAELVIGNIQYF. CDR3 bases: TGTGCCAGCAGCCAAGCCGAACTAGTGATCGGAAACATTCAGTACTTC.